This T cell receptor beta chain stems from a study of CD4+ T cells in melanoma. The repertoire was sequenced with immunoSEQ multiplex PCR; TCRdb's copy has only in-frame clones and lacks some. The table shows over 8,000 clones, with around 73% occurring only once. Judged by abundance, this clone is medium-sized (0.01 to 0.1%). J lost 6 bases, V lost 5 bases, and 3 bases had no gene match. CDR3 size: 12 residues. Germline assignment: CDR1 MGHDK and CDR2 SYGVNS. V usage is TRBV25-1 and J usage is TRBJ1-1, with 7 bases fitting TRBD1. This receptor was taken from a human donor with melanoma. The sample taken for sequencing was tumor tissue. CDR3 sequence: CASSLQGAEAFF. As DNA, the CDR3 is TGTGCCAGCAGTCTCCAGGGGGCTGAAGCTTTCTTT.